Each of the 22 T cell receptor beta chains below was sequenced from the same sample in a study of identical twins. Each CDR3 protein is one row after TCRdb ran MiXCR on the 5' RACE reads. The sample has roughly 240,000 distinct CDR3 sequences, approximately 8% seen once; the top ten hold 5% to 6%. The same sample was also used in a study of yellow fever vaccine responses in identical twins.

Input material: CD8+ T cells sorted from blood. These receptors all stem from a woman between 18 and 30 years old in good health.

The rearrangement uses TRBV29-1 and TRBJ2-7; D is perhaps TRBD1 (5 bases). The CDR3 is made up of 15 amino acids. V was shortened by 3 bases and J by 2 bases, with 17 bases between the two germline ends. Germline-derived CDR1 and CDR2 are SQVTM and ANQGSEA. CDR3 nucleotides: TGCAGCGTTGAGGTCTGGCAACAGGACACCTACGAGCAGTACTTC. This gives the protein CSVEVWQQDTYEQYF.

The rearrangement joins TRBV2 to TRBJ2-1; the D is unclear. The CDR3 length is 14 residues. Germline V CDR1 and CDR2: SNHLY, FYNNEI. Deletions cut 6 bases from V and 8 bases from J, with 17 bases between. This CDR3 reads CASRTWTADDEQFF. For the CDR3, the DNA is TGTGCCAGCAGGACGTGGACCGCCGACGATGAGCAGTTCTTC.

This clonotype was counted a few times. The chain recombines TRBV19 with TRBJ2-7; 10 nucleotides match TRBD2. Trimming at V came to 4 bases and at J to 7 bases, leaving 4 bases not matched to a gene. The CDR3 extends over 13 amino acids. Germline loops: CDR1 LNHDA, CDR2 SQIVND (reference sequence). CDR3: CASSKGLASEQYF. The DNA for the CDR3 is TGTGCCAGTAGTAAGGGACTAGCGTCGGAGCAGTACTTC. The full variable domain, completed using reference TRBV19 and TRBJ2-7, is DGGITQSPKYLFRKEGQNVTLSCEQNLNHDAMYWYRQDPGQGLRLIYYSQIVNDFQKGDIAEGYSVSREKKESFPLTVTSAQKNPTAFYLCASSKGLASEQYFGPGTRLTVT.

The V call is TRBV10-3, the J call TRBJ2-1; 9 nucleotides align to TRBD2. J was trimmed by 4 bases and V by 6 bases; bases with no gene match: 16. The length of the CDR3 is 18 residues. Germline V gene lookup returns CDR1 ENHRY and CDR2 SYGVKD. DNA of the CDR3: TGTGCCATCAGCCGAGCCGAGGGAGGCCTAGCGGGATACAATGAGCAGTTCTTC. It specifies CAISRAEGGLAGYNEQFF.

This clonotype was seen more than once but under ten times. The chain is built from TRBV3-1 and TRBJ2-3; 8 bases agree with TRBD2. Germline V gene sequence: CDR1 LGHDT, CDR2 YNNKEL (reference sequence). There are 17 residues in the CDR3. V was pared by 1 base and J by 1 base, with 7 bases of the junction left unmatched. The CDR3 nucleotides read TGTGCCAGCAGCCAAGCACCCTGGCGGGAGGGCACAGATACGCAGTATTTT. Translating it yields CASSQAPWREGTDTQYF.

This clonotype was picked up many times. The chain has TRBV27 and TRBJ1-1; 12 bases align to TRBD1. V dropped 5 bases and J dropped 6; count of bases not matched to a gene: 13. Per the germline V gene, CDR1 is MNHEY and CDR2 is SMNVEV (reference sequence). The CDR3 has 17 amino acids. The CDR3 spells CASSNPGTGGVFSEAFF. The DNA for the CDR3 is TGTGCCAGCAGTAATCCCGGGACAGGGGGCGTTTTTTCTGAAGCTTTCTTT.

This clonotype turned up a few times. The chain uses TRBV5-1 and TRBJ1-1; 8 bases agree with TRBD1. The germline CDR1 and CDR2 sequences are SGHRS and YFSETQ. J gave up 4 bases and V 0 bases, and 11 bases lay outside the gene matches. The CDR3 sequence is 17 residues long. CDR3 amino acids: CASSLEGRGRRGTEAFF. In DNA form, the CDR3 reads TGCGCCAGCAGCTTGGAGGGCAGGGGGCGCCGTGGCACTGAAGCTTTCTTT. Filled out from reference TRBV5-1 and TRBJ1-1, the complete variable domain reads KAGVTQTPRYLIKTRGQQVTLSCSPISGHRSVSWYQQTPGQGLQFLFEYFSETQRNKGNFPGRFSGRQFSNSRSEMNVSTLELGDSALYLCASSLEGRGRRGTEAFFGQGTRLTVV.

CDR3 nucleotides: TGCAGTGCTAGACGGACAGGGCTCACTGAAGCTTTCTTT. The encoded protein is CSARRTGLTEAFF. The chain joins TRBV20-1 to TRBJ1-1; TRBD1 matches at 8 bases. Germline trimming cut 2 bases from V and 4 bases from J; bases unmatched to any gene: 3. Germline V gene sequence: CDR1 DFQATT, CDR2 SNEGSKA (reference sequence). The CDR3 is 13 amino acids.

This clonotype was detected only a few times. The chain combines TRBV4-1 with TRBJ2-1; D is unresolved. The CDR3 spans 12 residues. Germline values: CDR1 MGHRA, CDR2 YSYEKL. The V end was cut by 4 bases, the J end by 7 bases, with 8 bases between. The DNA for the CDR3 is TGCGCCAGCAGCCGGGGTAATAATGAGCAGTTCTTC. Amino acid sequence: CASSRGNNEQFF.

As DNA, the CDR3 is TGTGCCAGCAGCTTATGGGACTCCAAAAACATTCAGTACTTC. This translates into CASSLWDSKNIQYF. The chain carries TRBV5-6 and TRBJ2-4; D is perhaps TRBD2 (6 bases). Deletions cut 2 bases from V and 2 bases from J, with 8 bases between. The CDR3 is 14 residues long. The germline V gene has CDR1 SGHDT and CDR2 YYEEEE.

This clonotype occurred a few times. CDR3: CASTGTGGSYEQYF. CDR3 in DNA: TGTGCCAGCACCGGAACGGGAGGGTCCTACGAGCAGTACTTC. J is TRBJ2-7 and V is TRBV2; 8 bases fit TRBD2. The ends lost 7 bases at V and 1 base at J; junction bases unmatched: 6. The CDR3 totals 14 residues. CDR1 and CDR2 (germline): SNHLY, FYNNEI.

This clonotype was seen more than once but under ten times. The rearrangement joins TRBV6-4 to TRBJ2-1; 10 bases match TRBD2. After removal of 2 bases from V and 6 bases from J, the junction contained 4 bases not matched to a gene. Germline V gene lookup returns CDR1 MRHNA and CDR2 SNTAGT. The CDR3 runs to 15 residues. In nucleotides, the CDR3 is TGTGCCAGCAGTGACGGAGCGGGGGGGCTCAATGAGCAGTTCTTC. It translates to CASSDGAGGLNEQFF.

This clonotype was seen a few times. The V call is TRBV7-9, the J call TRBJ1-1, with a possible D match to TRBD1 (5 bases). V was clipped by 8 bases and J by 5 bases, with 21 bases between them. Germline V CDR1 and CDR2: SEHNR, FQNEAQ (reference sequence). This CDR3 has 15 residues. In DNA form, the CDR3 reads TGTGCCAGCCTACCCTCGGGGGGGAGGACGACTGAAGCTTTCTTT. This codes for CASLPSGGRTTEAFF.

This clonotype came up a few times. J is TRBJ1-1 and V is TRBV27; the D is unclear. V was clipped by 2 bases and J by 4 bases, with 8 bases between them. In germline, CDR1 is MNHEY, CDR2 SMNVEV (reference sequence). The CDR3 covers 13 residues. The CDR3 DNA is TGTGCCAGCAGTTTAGGGGTTATCACTGAAGCTTTCTTT. Encoded protein: CASSLGVITEAFF.

This clonotype was counted many times. The chain links TRBV29-1 to TRBJ1-1; TRBD1 agrees at 10 bases. CDR1 and CDR2 from the germline V gene are SQVTM and ANQGSEA. This CDR3 spans 14 amino acids. V shed 3 bases and J 4 bases; nucleotides not matched to a gene: 5. CDR3 nucleotide sequence: TGCAGCGTTGATCTGGGACAGGGGCCCACTGAAGCTTTCTTT. This translates into CSVDLGQGPTEAFF.

This clonotype was seen ten or more times. The genes are TRBV7-8 and TRBJ2-1; 14 bases fit TRBD2. Germline V gene data show CDR1 as SGHVS and CDR2 as FQNEAQ. The CDR3 runs to 17 residues. With V trimmed by 4 bases and J by 8 bases, 10 bases remained unmatched. CDR3 sequence: CASSSPTGTSGGYEQFF. CDR3 DNA: TGTGCCAGCAGCTCGCCAACCGGGACTAGCGGGGGCTATGAGCAGTTCTTC.

V gene TRBV28 combines with J gene TRBJ2-1; D assignment may be TRBD1 or TRBD2 (5 bases each). V lost 4 bases, J lost 9 bases, and 13 bases lay in between. Germline CDR1 reads MDHEN; CDR2 reads SYDVKM. The length of the CDR3 is 13 residues. CDR3 bases: TGTGCCAGCAGTTGGGGGAGTGGGGTTGAGCAGTTCTTC. Its translation is CASSWGSGVEQFF. Complete variable domain (other parts from reference TRBV28 and TRBJ2-1): DVKVTQSSRYLVKRTGEKVFLECVQDMDHENMFWYRQDPGLGLRLIYFSYDVKMKEKGDIPEGYSVSREKKERFSLILESASTNQTSMYLCASSWGSGVEQFFGPGTRLTVL.

This clonotype was seen at least ten times. The genes are TRBV29-1 and TRBJ2-7, with 10 bases that match TRBD2. This CDR3 is 13 amino acids long. Trimming at V came to 5 bases and at J to 4 bases, leaving 5 bases not matched to a gene. Germline assignment: CDR1 SQVTM and CDR2 ANQGSEA. The CDR3 DNA sequence: TGCAGCGTTTTAAGGACTAGCGGTTACGAGCAGTACGTC. Translated, it gives CSVLRTSGYEQYV.

At least ten counts were recorded for this clonotype. The J gene is TRBJ1-2, the V gene TRBV12-3 or TRBV12-4, with a weak D call TRBD1 (5 bases). CDR3 length equals 12 residues. The germline V and J ends were trimmed by 6 bases and 8 bases, with 13 bases remaining between them. This CDR3 reads CASSPGALGYTF. CDR3 nucleotide sequence: TGTGCCAGCAGCCCCGGGGCGCTGGGCTACACCTTC.

This clonotype was detected only a few times. The chain joins TRBV7-9 to TRBJ2-5, with D perhaps being TRBD1 or TRBD2 (5 bases each). V lost 3 bases and J lost 10, with 18 bases in between. Germline CDR1 reads SEHNR; CDR2 reads FQNEAQ (reference sequence). There are 14 residues in the CDR3. Written as DNA, the CDR3 is TGTGCCAGCAGCTTGGACTCGACTGTTGGGGGCCAGTACTTC. It codes for CASSLDSTVGGQYF.

This chain joins TRBV10-2 and TRBJ2-2, with 10 bases matching TRBD2. The junction had 15 bases not matched to a gene; V was cut back by 4 bases and J by 7 bases. CDR1 and CDR2 from the germline V gene are WSHSY and SAAADI. The CDR3 spans 18 residues. Here the CDR3 DNA reads TGCGCCAGCAGTGGCCCCCCTAGGCTAGCGGGAGAACACGGGGAGCTGTTTTTT. This gives the protein CASSGPPRLAGEHGELFF.

V gene TRBV7-6 combines with J gene TRBJ2-1; TRBD2 matches at 11 bases. V gave up 5 bases and J gave up 1 base; unmatched junction bases: 13. Germline V gives CDR1 SGHVS, CDR2 FNYEAQ. This CDR3 spans 19 amino acids. CDR3 residues: CASSIISGTSGASYNEQFF. In DNA, the CDR3 is TGTGCCAGCAGCATAATTTCCGGGACTAGCGGTGCGTCCTACAATGAGCAGTTCTTC.